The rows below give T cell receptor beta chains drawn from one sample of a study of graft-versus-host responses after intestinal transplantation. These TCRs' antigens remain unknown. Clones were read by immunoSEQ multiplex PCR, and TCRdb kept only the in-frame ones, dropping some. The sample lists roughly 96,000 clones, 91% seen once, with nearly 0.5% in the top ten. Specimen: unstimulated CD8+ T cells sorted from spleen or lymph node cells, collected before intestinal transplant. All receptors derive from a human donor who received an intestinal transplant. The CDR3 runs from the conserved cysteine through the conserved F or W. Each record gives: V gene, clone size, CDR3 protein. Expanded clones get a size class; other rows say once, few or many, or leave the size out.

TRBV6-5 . CASSYSGGQETQYF
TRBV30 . CAWARVGTDTQYF
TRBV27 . CASALAPSYGYTF
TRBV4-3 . CASSQDKDRVIYGYTF
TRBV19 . CASSTSGRGSNEQFF
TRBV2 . CASSPWGGSLYEQYF
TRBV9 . CASSVRTGGQETQYF
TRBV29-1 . CSVEEGGAGNEQFF
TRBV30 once CAWNLAGGLLETQYF
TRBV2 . CASSDLVTVSNQPQHF
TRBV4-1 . CASSQGTSGYEQYF
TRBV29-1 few CSVITGEDYGYTF
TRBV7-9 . CASSLSLAGEFYEQFF
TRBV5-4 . CASSFGGEAFF
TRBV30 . CAWRRDGGTEAFF
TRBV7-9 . CASSHQQGMNTEAFF
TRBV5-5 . CASSWQGQSYNSPLHF
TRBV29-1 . CSVFNAEQGSHYGYTF
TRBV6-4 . CASSDGPGGTEAFF
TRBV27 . CASSLSRLETQYF
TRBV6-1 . CASSERQAYEQYF
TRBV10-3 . CAISELQNTEAFF
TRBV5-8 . CASVDSSSGNTIYF
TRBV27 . CASSFGTVPREQYF
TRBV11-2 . CASSWTLAQANTGELFF
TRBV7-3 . CASSFLAGYEQYF
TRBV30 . CAWRGGQVSTNSEAFF
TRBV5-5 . CASSGGDFYGYTF
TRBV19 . CASSPGLAGGLYEQYF
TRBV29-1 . CSVEWVGDDTGELFF
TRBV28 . CASSYRAEQYF
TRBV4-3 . CASGDGLAGGSSYNEQFF